Here is one T cell receptor beta chain with its context. The sample originates from a study of technical replicates of blood from a handful of donors. CDR3 length: 13 amino acids. The germline V and J ends were trimmed by 7 bases and 3 bases, with 12 bases remaining between them. CDR1 is MNHEY, CDR2 SMNVEV, per germline (reference sequence). Assay: immunoSEQ multiplex PCR; the TCRdb copy retains only in-frame clones and omits some. The sample lists some 85,000 clones, around 94% occurring once. The sample consisted of T cells isolated from PBMCs. This clonotype was obtained from a human donor in good health. V gene TRBV27 combines with J gene TRBJ1-1; D possibly corresponds to TRBD1 (6 bases). As DNA, the CDR3 is TGTGCCAGCAAGGGAGGGGGTTACACTGAAGCTTTCTTT. Protein product: CASKGGGYTEAFF.